This TCR beta chain was retrieved from a study of T cells in Graves' hyperthyroidism and ophthalmopathy. Study-level background: Peripheral blood was taken when the disease was first diagnosed, before any treatment began.

V was cut by 3 bases and J by 5 bases, with 13 bases left in between. There are 14 residues in the CDR3. Using RNA transcripts as the source, TCR beta CDR3 regions were amplified. TCR CDR3 underwent first-round RT-PCR with the HTBI primer set. Each CDR3 protein gets one entry after TCRdb re-called the multiplex PCR reads with MiXCR. The sample contains 350,000 to 400,000 distinct CDR3 sequences, around 14% of which appear only once. This clonotype was recorded many times. The chain carries TRBV12-3 or TRBV12-4 and TRBJ2-5; D is undetermined. This TCR was sampled from a woman aged 60 to 75 with Graves' hyperthyroidism. The sample was blood. This CDR3 is CASSLIGLGETQYF. The CDR3 DNA sequence: TGTGCCAGCAGTTTGATAGGGTTGGGGGAGACCCAGTACTTC.